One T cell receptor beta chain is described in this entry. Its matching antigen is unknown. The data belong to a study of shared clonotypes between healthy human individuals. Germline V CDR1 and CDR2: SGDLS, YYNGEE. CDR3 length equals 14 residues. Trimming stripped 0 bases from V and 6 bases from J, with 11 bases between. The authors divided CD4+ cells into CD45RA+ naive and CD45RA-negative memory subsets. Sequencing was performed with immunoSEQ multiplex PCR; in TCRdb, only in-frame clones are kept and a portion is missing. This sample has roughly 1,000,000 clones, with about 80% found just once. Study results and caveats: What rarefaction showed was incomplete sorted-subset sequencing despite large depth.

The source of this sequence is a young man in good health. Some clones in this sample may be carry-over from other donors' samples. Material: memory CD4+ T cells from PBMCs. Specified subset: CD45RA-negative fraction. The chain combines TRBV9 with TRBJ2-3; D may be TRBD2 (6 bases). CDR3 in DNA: TGTGCCAGCAGCGTAGCCGGGGAGGATGATACGCAGTATTTT. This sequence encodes CASSVAGEDDTQYF.